The TCR beta chain described here comes from a study of T cell clones after liver transplantation. TCRdb's copy holds only in-frame clones and misses some; the assay was immunoSEQ multiplex PCR. The sample lists about 78,000 clones, roughly 80% occurring once. V dropped 7 bases and J dropped 4 bases, with 17 bases sitting between them. From germline, CDR1 is LNHDA and CDR2 SQIVND (reference sequence). The CDR3 runs 15 residues. The V gene is TRBV19, the J gene TRBJ1-5; D gene uncertain. Material: CD4+ T cells from blood, obtained before liver transplant. This sequence was found in a human donor who received a liver transplant. Here the CDR3 reads CASTPLYTANQPQHF. Written as DNA, the CDR3 is TGTGCCAGTACTCCTCTCTACACCGCAAATCAGCCCCAGCATTTT.